This note documents a single T cell receptor beta chain sequence. Alongside a J-beta primer mix, a sample-barcoded 5' primer served in a second PCR lasting 7 to 11 cycles. MiXCR, applied by TCRdb to the 5' RACE reads, yields one record per CDR3 protein. The table includes 540,000 or so distinct CDR3 sequences, 40% to 55% detected once. The entry originates in a study of blood T cells in healthy people across ages. The ends lost 1 base at V and 3 bases at J; junction bases unmatched: 5. CDR3 length equals 16 residues. CDR1 and CDR2 (germline): SGHVS, FQNEAQ. The chain links TRBV7-8 to TRBJ2-3, with 9 nucleotides matching TRBD2. The origin of this receptor is a man of 80 years or more in good health. Sequenced: blood. The CDR3 loop reads CASSLVVLAGTDTQYF. The CDR3 nucleotides read TGTGCCAGCAGCTTAGTAGTCCTAGCGGGAACAGATACGCAGTATTTT.